This T cell receptor beta chain was captured in a study of cytomegalovirus exposure and HLA in healthy donors. For the study at large: There were fewer than 500 genotyped donors. Of these, roughly 84% fell in the genetic ancestry cluster associated with self-reported Caucasian donors.

This CDR3 comprises 14 residues. Trimming shortened V by 6 bases and J by 0 bases, and 11 bases separated the two germline ends. CDR1 is LNHDA, CDR2 SQIVND, per germline (reference sequence). Study-wide points: Later genetic work tied a missense DCLRE1C variant to beta-chain V and J trimming. What was likely a sequencing artifact was a cluster of highly shared sequence variants.

Unrecorded immune exposure was likely among donors, who were nominally healthy when sampled. A remark on this clone: The antigen is unknown.

Use of 60 Vbeta and 13 Jbeta primers characterized the PCR. The method was immunoSEQ multiplex PCR; TCRdb's version includes in-frame clones alone and lacks a portion of them. In total, the table holds under 65,000 clones. The sequence derives from a woman aged 18-30 years in good health and CMV-seronegative. The specimen sequenced was PBMCs. The chain combines TRBV19 with TRBJ1-1; tentative D call: TRBD1 (6 bases). The CDR3 DNA sequence: TGTGCCAGTAGCTTCGGACAGTTGAACACTGAAGCTTTCTTT. Its protein product is CASSFGQLNTEAFF.